This T cell receptor beta chain originates from a study of blood T cell repertoires in COVID-19. Study-level information: Donors in the United States, Italy and Spain gave samples during acute or convalescent COVID-19. T cells, B-cell-depleted T cells, or PBMCs provided the cDNA or gDNA that served as material.

Germline lookup yields CDR1 MNHEY and CDR2 SMNVEV (reference sequence). With 4 bases removed from V and 7 bases from J, the gap between germline ends came to 14 bases. The CDR3 sequence is 13 residues long. This clone occurred once. Some clones are missing from TCRdb's copy, which holds only in-frame ones; the method was immunoSEQ multiplex PCR. The sample consists of roughly 250,000 clones, approximately 85% of them appearing once. This rearrangement joins TRBV27 to TRBJ2-7, with D perhaps matching TRBD2 (5 bases). Input material: peripheral blood. The sequence derives from a human donor with COVID-19, enrolled during active disease. The donor label of this sample is uncertain. The CDR3, as DNA: TGTGCCAGCAGTTACGGAGGCGGGTTAGAGCAGTACTTC. It is translated as CASSYGGGLEQYF.